The clone carrying this T cell receptor beta chain has ten or more counts. Its target is not known. These data belong to a study of regulatory T cells in long-lasting Graves disease. Time point here: newly diagnosed GD, antithyroid drugs for less than 3 months. RNA extracted from PBMCs served as the sequencing template. To make TCR beta libraries, researchers used iRepertoire HTBI primers and Arm-PCR of CDR3 regions. In TCRdb, the multiplex PCR reads were re-called with MiXCR into one record per CDR3 protein. The sample consists of roughly 500,000 distinct CDR3 sequences, around 13% of them appearing once. Germline values: CDR1 MGHRA, CDR2 YSYEKL. J was trimmed by 10 bases and V by 6 bases; bases with no gene match: 11. This CDR3 has 15 amino acids. General study results and limits: Persistent cases favored TRBV28, TRBJ1-2 and TRBJ2-5.

This sample was shared with a second study, whose subject was T cells in Graves' hyperthyroidism and ophthalmopathy. In that study: During a first-round RT-PCR of the TCR CDR3, the HTBI primer set was used. Researchers found most expanded thyroid clonotypes above 0.001 in blood as well.

Sample: peripheral blood mononuclear cells (PBMCs), taken at new diagnosis, from a patient treated with antithyroid drugs. The chain uses TRBV4-1 and TRBJ2-1; the match to TRBD1 covers 11 bases. The receptor was isolated from a woman aged 30 to 39 with Graves disease. CDR3 region: CASRAGTGGWIEQFF. CDR3 DNA: TGCGCCAGCAGGGCCGGGACAGGGGGATGGATCGAGCAGTTCTTC.